These T cell receptor beta chains were read from a single sample in a study of quantifying T cell responses using KT2 cells. In TCRdb, the UMI-ligation and nested PCR reads were re-called with MiXCR into one record per CDR3 protein. The data contain 25,000 to 35,000 distinct CDR3 sequences, around a tenth of them singletons. Specimen: PBMCs spiked with cells of the T cell clone KT2. The receptors were sampled from a human donor. Both conserved end residues are part of each CDR3.

v_call: TRBV12-5; cdr3_aa: CASGLFKEHF
v_call: TRBV5-4; cdr3_aa: CASSLVRGFYGYTF
v_call: TRBV6-5; cdr3_aa: CASSFRQTTEAFF
v_call: TRBV9; cdr3_aa: CASSARPISGRPSDTQYF
v_call: TRBV6-5; cdr3_aa: CASSYAGTEAFF
v_call: TRBV10-3; cdr3_aa: CATQGIHNEQFF
v_call: TRBV11-2; cdr3_aa: CASSLEDSAGSSTDTQYF
v_call: TRBV7-8; cdr3_aa: CASNPAGGSGELFF
v_call: TRBV29-1; cdr3_aa: CSVVGPNPYEQYF
v_call: TRBV4-1; cdr3_aa: CASSQNSNQPQHF
v_call: TRBV5-1; cdr3_aa: CASSLAPPTGYNEQFF